Below are 28 T cell receptor beta chains sequenced from a single sample in a study of cytomegalovirus exposure and HLA in healthy donors. The PCR ran on 60 Vbeta and 13 Jbeta primers. Profiling relied on immunoSEQ multiplex PCR, and the TCRdb table lists in-frame clones only, not all of them. Its clone listing holds 130,000 or so clones. Sequencing used PBMCs. These receptors all come from a man aged 18 to 35 in good health and CMV-seronegative.

V gene TRBV28 combines with J gene TRBJ1-1; TRBD1 might be the D (6 bases). The CDR3 consists of 13 residues. Germline V CDR1 and CDR2: MDHEN, SYDVKM. Trimming stripped 5 bases from V and 4 bases from J, with 11 bases between. CDR3 protein: CASSQGGGTEAFF. In DNA, the CDR3 is TGTGCCAGCAGTCAAGGGGGTGGCACTGAAGCTTTCTTT.

The chain is built from TRBV30 and TRBJ1-1, with 7 bases fitting TRBD1. The J segment lost 3 bases and the V segment lost 3 bases, leaving 4 bases of the junction unmatched. The CDR3 extends over 13 amino acids. Germline V gene sequence: CDR1 GTSNPN, CDR2 SVGIG (reference sequence). This chain's CDR3 is CAWRTQGDTEAFF. CDR3 in DNA: TGTGCCTGGAGAACGCAGGGGGACACTGAAGCTTTCTTT.

The genes are TRBV5-8 and TRBJ1-5, with D hard to call. CDR3 length: 14 residues. Germline V gene data show CDR1 as SGHTS and CDR2 as YDEGEE. With 4 bases removed from V and 5 bases from J, the gap between germline ends came to 13 bases. The CDR3 protein is CASSTAAPYQPQHF. DNA of the CDR3: TGTGCCAGCAGCACCGCGGCCCCATATCAGCCCCAGCATTTT.

V and J are TRBV9 and TRBJ2-7; D ambiguous. In germline, CDR1 is SGDLS, CDR2 YYNGEE. There are 12 residues in the CDR3. V was trimmed by 2 bases and J by 6 bases, leaving 9 bases between them. The CDR3 coding sequence is TGTGCCAGCAGCGTTCGCGCTGGCGAGCAGTACTTC. It translates to CASSVRAGEQYF.

This chain connects TRBV7-9 to TRBJ2-2; perhaps TRBD2 as D (7 bases). The V end was cut by 4 bases, the J end by 5 bases, with 20 bases between. From germline, CDR1 is SEHNR and CDR2 FQNEAQ (reference sequence). This CDR3 is built from 17 residues. This CDR3 reads CASSSVGAGASTGELFF. DNA for the CDR3: TGTGCCAGCAGCTCCGTAGGTGCGGGGGCCTCAACCGGGGAGCTGTTTTTT.

As regards this clone: The same CDR3 also results from other DNA sequences found in this sample. This rearrangement joins TRBV2 to TRBJ1-4; tentative D call: TRBD1 (5 bases). This CDR3 contains 16 residues. Germline CDR1 reads SNHLY; CDR2 reads FYNNEI. The V end was cut by 6 bases, the J end by 0 bases, with 14 bases between. This CDR3 is CASSYGHIATNEKLFF. The CDR3 DNA reads TGTGCCAGCAGCTACGGACATATTGCAACTAATGAAAAACTGTTTTTT. Full variable domain (outside the CDR3, taken from reference TRBV2 and TRBJ1-4): EPEVTQTPSHQVTQMGQEVILRCVPISNHLYFYWYRQILGQKVEFLVSFYNNEISEKSEIFDDQFSVERPDGSNFTLKIRSTKLEDSAMYFCASSYGHIATNEKLFFGSGTQLSVL.

The V gene is TRBV6-5, the J gene TRBJ1-5, with 8 bases aligning to TRBD1. CDR3 size: 13 residues. The germline gives CDR1 MNHEY, CDR2 SVGAGI. Trimming cost V 6 bases and J 10 bases; bases outside gene matches: 8. Here the CDR3 DNA reads TGTGCCAGCAGCCCTGACAGGGGTCAACCCCAGCATTTT. Protein: CASSPDRGQPQHF.

The chain links TRBV5-8 to TRBJ2-5; D is unresolved. TRBJ2-7 explains the end of the DNA better; the J call may be wrong. The CDR3 is made up of 14 amino acids. CDR1 is SGHTS and CDR2 is YDEGEE in the germline V gene. Here the CDR3 DNA reads TGTGCCAGCAGCTTGTTTCAGGCCATTTACGAGCAGTACTTC. This gives the protein CASSLFQAIYEQYF.

The chain has TRBV5-1 and TRBJ2-7; 7 positions agree with TRBD1. J lost 1 base, V lost 4 bases, and 5 bases had no gene match. Germline loops: CDR1 SGHRS, CDR2 YFSETQ. The CDR3 consists of 14 residues. The CDR3 spells CASSQGTESYEQYF. The CDR3 coding sequence is TGCGCCAGCAGCCAAGGGACAGAATCCTACGAGCAGTACTTC.

CDR3 region: CASSGWDSGLTNEQFF. For the CDR3, the DNA is TGTGCCAGCAGTGGCTGGGACAGCGGTCTAACCAATGAGCAGTTCTTC. This rearrangement joins TRBV28 to TRBJ2-1; TRBD1 agrees at 7 bases. The CDR3 extends over 16 amino acids. V was pared by 5 bases and J by 6 bases, with 13 bases of the junction left unmatched. Germline values: CDR1 MDHEN, CDR2 SYDVKM.

This chain links TRBV19 with TRBJ1-5; a possible D gene is TRBD1 (6 bases). V was clipped by 4 bases and J by 4 bases, with 17 bases between them. The germline V gene encodes CDR1 LNHDA and CDR2 SQIVND (reference sequence). This CDR3 region has 16 residues. In nucleotides, the CDR3 is TGTGCCAGTAGTACGGGGGGGGCTATTAGTAATCAGCCCCAGCATTTT. It yields the protein CASSTGGAISNQPQHF. The whole variable domain, filled in from reference TRBV19 and TRBJ1-5, reads DGGITQSPKYLFRKEGQNVTLSCEQNLNHDAMYWYRQDPGQGLRLIYYSQIVNDFQKGDIAEGYSVSREKKESFPLTVTSAQKNPTAFYLCASSTGGAISNQPQHFGDGTRLSIL.

The V and J genes are TRBV28 and TRBJ1-2; the match to TRBD1 covers 7 bases. Germline CDR1 MDHEN, CDR2 SYDVKM. There are 14 residues in the CDR3. The junction had 6 bases not matched to a gene; V was cut back by 6 bases and J by 2 bases. CDR3 protein: CASSHPQGNYGYTF. The CDR3, as DNA: TGTGCCAGCAGCCACCCACAGGGGAACTATGGCTACACCTTC.

This chain's CDR3 is CASNARIYGYTF. CDR3 DNA: TGTGCCAGCAACGCCAGGATCTATGGCTACACCTTC. J is TRBJ1-2 and V is TRBV28; D gene ambiguous. CDR3 length equals 12 residues. V was pared by 7 bases and J by 4 bases, with 10 bases between. From germline, CDR1 is MDHEN and CDR2 SYDVKM.

The V and J genes are TRBV6-5 and TRBJ2-7; no clear D gene. V was cut by 4 bases and J by 8 bases, with 9 bases left in between. Looked up from germline, CDR1 is MNHEY and CDR2 is SVGAGI. CDR3 size: 11 residues. Here the CDR3 reads CASSSNRKQYF. In DNA, the CDR3 is TGTGCCAGCAGTTCGAACAGAAAGCAGTACTTC.

V gene TRBV5-4 combines with J gene TRBJ2-2, with 8 bases aligning to TRBD1. This CDR3 spans 15 amino acids. Germline V CDR1 and CDR2: SGHNT, YYREEE (reference sequence). The J segment lost 2 bases and the V segment lost 4 bases, leaving 4 bases of the junction unmatched. This CDR3 is CASSKGQANTGELFF. DNA for the CDR3: TGTGCCAGCAGCAAGGGACAGGCCAACACCGGGGAGCTGTTTTTT.

CDR3 in DNA: TGTGCCAGCAGATCCGACTACACAGGGTCTCAGCCCCAGCATTTT. This sequence encodes CASRSDYTGSQPQHF. This rearrangement joins TRBV28 to TRBJ1-5; D perhaps matches TRBD1 (6 bases). CDR3 length: 15 residues. V lost 6 bases, J lost 6 bases, and 18 bases lay in between. Per germline, CDR1 MDHEN and CDR2 SYDVKM.

The chain couples TRBV5-1 to TRBJ1-5; 11 positions match TRBD1. With 4 bases clipped from V and 5 bases from J, the junction kept 2 bases outside the gene matches. The CDR3 spans 14 residues. Germline CDR1 reads SGHRS; CDR2 reads YFSETQ. The CDR3 coding sequence is TGCGCCAGCAGCCGGACAGGGGGCGATCAGCCCCAGCATTTT. Protein: CASSRTGGDQPQHF. Full variable domain (rest looked up from reference TRBV5-1 and TRBJ1-5): KAGVTQTPRYLIKTRGQQVTLSCSPISGHRSVSWYQQTPGQGLQFLFEYFSETQRNKGNFPGRFSGRQFSNSRSEMNVSTLELGDSALYLCASSRTGGDQPQHFGDGTRLSIL.

The chain is built from TRBV5-5 and TRBJ1-1; D is unclear. In germline, CDR1 is SGHKS, CDR2 YYEKEE (reference sequence). This CDR3 is 15 amino acids long. V lost 0 bases, J lost 1 base, and 10 bases lay in between. CDR3 in amino acids: CASSLAPRGNTEAFF. In nucleotides, the CDR3 is TGTGCCAGCAGCTTGGCCCCGCGGGGGAACACTGAAGCTTTCTTT.

The V gene is TRBV2, the J gene TRBJ2-3; 14 nucleotides agree with TRBD2. The germline V gene has CDR1 SNHLY and CDR2 FYNNEI. The V gene end was trimmed by 6 bases and the J gene end by 3 bases; junction bases not matched to a gene: 8. CDR3 length: 17 amino acids. As DNA, the CDR3 is TGTGCCAGCAGCTCCGGACTAGCGGGGGGTAGGACAGATACGCAGTATTTT. It is translated as CASSSGLAGGRTDTQYF. Full variable domain (rest looked up from reference TRBV2 and TRBJ2-3): EPEVTQTPSHQVTQMGQEVILRCVPISNHLYFYWYRQILGQKVEFLVSFYNNEISEKSEIFDDQFSVERPDGSNFTLKIRSTKLEDSAMYFCASSSGLAGGRTDTQYFGPGTRLTVL.

The gene calls are TRBV2 and TRBJ2-3; a weak D match, TRBD2 (7 bases). Germline CDR1 and CDR2: SNHLY and FYNNEI. V dropped 7 bases and J dropped 4 bases, with 15 bases sitting between them. The CDR3 is 14 residues long. CDR3 sequence reads: CASIGGGAPDTQYF. As DNA, the CDR3 is TGTGCCAGCATAGGAGGGGGGGCCCCAGATACGCAGTATTTT.

This chain uses TRBV4-2 with TRBJ1-1; D may be TRBD1 (5 bases). The CDR3 sequence is 13 residues long. The ends were cut back, 7 bases at V and 0 bases at J, with 9 bases in the middle. Germline V gene lookup returns CDR1 LGHNA and CDR2 YNFKEQ. CDR3: CASTSQVNTEAFF. The CDR3 coding sequence is TGTGCCAGCACCTCACAGGTGAACACTGAAGCTTTCTTT.

V usage is TRBV11-3 and J usage is TRBJ2-7; 9 positions match TRBD2. In germline, CDR1 is SGHNT, CDR2 YENEEA. CDR3 size: 15 residues. Unmatched junction bases numbered 11, after V lost 5 bases and J lost 6 bases. For the CDR3, the DNA is TGTGCCAGCAGCCCAACGACTAGCGGAGCGGGCGAGCAGTACTTC. As protein: CASSPTTSGAGEQYF.

CDR3 residues: CASSPLVLAGVGADTQYF. The CDR3 coding sequence is TGTGCCAGCTCACCACTGGTCCTAGCGGGAGTTGGCGCAGATACGCAGTATTTT. V is TRBV18 and J is TRBJ2-3, with 10 bases fitting TRBD2. Trimming removed 1 base from V and 4 bases from J; junction bases left unmatched: 11. Germline assignment: CDR1 KGHSH and CDR2 LQKENI. The length of the CDR3 is 18 residues.

The chain carries TRBV6-6 and TRBJ2-5; D not certain. The end of the DNA is better explained by TRBJ2-7, so the J call may be wrong. Germline assignment: CDR1 MNHNY and CDR2 SVGAGI (reference sequence). The CDR3 loop spans 13 amino acids. The CDR3 here is CASSYSSSYEQYF. The CDR3 DNA sequence: TGTGCCAGCAGTTATTCCTCCTCCTACGAGCAGTACTTC.

The chain is built from TRBV5-1 and TRBJ1-1; 9 nucleotides align to TRBD1. The CDR3 runs to 16 residues. Looked up from germline, CDR1 is SGHRS and CDR2 is YFSETQ. Trimming cost V 4 bases and J 4 bases; bases outside gene matches: 11. CDR3 in DNA: TGCGCCAGCAGCACGGGCGGCACAGGGGGCATCACTGAAGCTTTCTTT. Translating it yields CASSTGGTGGITEAFF. Full variable domain (rest looked up from reference TRBV5-1 and TRBJ1-1): KAGVTQTPRYLIKTRGQQVTLSCSPISGHRSVSWYQQTPGQGLQFLFEYFSETQRNKGNFPGRFSGRQFSNSRSEMNVSTLELGDSALYLCASSTGGTGGITEAFFGQGTRLTVV.

This chain joins TRBV29-1 and TRBJ1-2; possibly TRBD1 for D (6 bases). This CDR3 region has 13 residues. V dropped 6 bases and J dropped 6 bases, with 17 bases sitting between them. Per germline, CDR1 SQVTM and CDR2 ANQGSEA. This chain's CDR3 is CSVPGTWINGYTF. The CDR3 bases are TGCAGCGTACCCGGGACATGGATTAATGGCTACACCTTC.

The chain is built from TRBV28 and TRBJ2-1; tentatively, D is TRBD2 (6 bases). Germline CDR1 and CDR2: MDHEN and SYDVKM. CDR3 length: 12 amino acids. V was trimmed by 6 bases and J by 9 bases, leaving 12 bases between them. The CDR3 sequence is CASRRTKVEQFF. In DNA, the CDR3 is TGTGCCAGCAGGCGGACTAAGGTTGAGCAGTTCTTC.

V gene TRBV25-1 combines with J gene TRBJ2-7; the D is unclear. V was pared by 4 bases and J by 3 bases, with 7 bases between. Germline V gene lookup returns CDR1 MGHDK and CDR2 SYGVNS. The CDR3 has 12 amino acids. The CDR3 sequence: CASSAKYYEQYF. CDR3 in DNA: TGTGCCAGCAGTGCTAAATACTACGAGCAGTACTTC.